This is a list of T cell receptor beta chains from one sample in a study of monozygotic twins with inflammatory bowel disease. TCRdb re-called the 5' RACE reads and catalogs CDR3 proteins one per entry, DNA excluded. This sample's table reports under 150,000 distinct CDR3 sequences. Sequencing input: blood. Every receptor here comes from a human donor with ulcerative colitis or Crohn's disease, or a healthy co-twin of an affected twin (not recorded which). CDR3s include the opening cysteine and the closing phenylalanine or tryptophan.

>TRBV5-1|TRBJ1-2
CASSRGTVRNGYTF
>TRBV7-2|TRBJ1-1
CASSLIPPGTGTEAFF
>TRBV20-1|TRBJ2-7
CSARVGGTGYEQYF
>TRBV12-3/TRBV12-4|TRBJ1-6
CASSLALGTYNSPLHF
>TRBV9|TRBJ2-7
CASSEQGLPYEQYF
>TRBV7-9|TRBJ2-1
CASSSRESSYNEQFF
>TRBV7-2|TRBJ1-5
CASSSRDNNQPQHF
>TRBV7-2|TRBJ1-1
CASSFEGRRNTEAFF
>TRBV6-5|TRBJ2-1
CASSYSVGQPEFF
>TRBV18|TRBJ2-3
CASSQSREEDTQYF
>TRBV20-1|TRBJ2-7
CSASAGTTAYEQYF
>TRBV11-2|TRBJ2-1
CASSLAGGNEQFF
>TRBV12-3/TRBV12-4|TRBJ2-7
CASSRGTGGYEQYF
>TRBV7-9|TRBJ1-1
CASSLEYGAAFF
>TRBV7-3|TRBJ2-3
CASSSTTARGLDTQYF
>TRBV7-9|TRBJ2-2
CASSLALSGGTGELFF
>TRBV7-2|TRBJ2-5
CASSPRDRRWDAQYF
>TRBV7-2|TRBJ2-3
CASISRITDTQYF
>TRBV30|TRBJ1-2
CAWSVPNDYGYTF
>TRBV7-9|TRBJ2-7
CASSSLDRANEQYF
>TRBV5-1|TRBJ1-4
CASSLFDGQGEKLFF
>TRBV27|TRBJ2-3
CASSLHQTSGVSDTQYF
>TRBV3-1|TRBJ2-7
CASSQMTGDSEQYF
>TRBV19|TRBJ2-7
CASSSTRDYYEQYF
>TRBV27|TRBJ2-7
CASFPTGEGSYEQYF
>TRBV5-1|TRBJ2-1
CASSLERGGYNEQFF
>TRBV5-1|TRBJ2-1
CASSLGQGHDEQFF
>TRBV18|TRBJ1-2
CASSPLGYSADNYGYTF
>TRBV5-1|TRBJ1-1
CASSLKQGASPFF
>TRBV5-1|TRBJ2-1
CASSPVAGTYYNEQFF
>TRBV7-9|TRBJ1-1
CASSLAPRPENTEAFF
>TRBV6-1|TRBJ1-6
CASSGRSYNSPLHF
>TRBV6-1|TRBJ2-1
CASSASLAGPYNEQFF
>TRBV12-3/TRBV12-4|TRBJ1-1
CASSQATGGYTEAFF
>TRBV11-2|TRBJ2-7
CASSYERGGYEQYF
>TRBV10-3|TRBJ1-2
CAISEPDMGGSNYGYTF
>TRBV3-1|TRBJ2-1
CASSPSSSGGYNEQFF
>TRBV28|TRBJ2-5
CASRLQAETQYF
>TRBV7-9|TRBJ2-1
CASSFWRPYNEQFF
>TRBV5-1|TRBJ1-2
CASGGQTSYGYTF
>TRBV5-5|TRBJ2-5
CASSSSSRTQYF
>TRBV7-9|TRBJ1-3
CASSLLGNTIYF
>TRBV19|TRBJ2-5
CASSTSVLETQYF
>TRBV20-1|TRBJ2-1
CSARVAGGLNSYNEQFF
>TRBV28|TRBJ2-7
CASSSTGTSYEQYF
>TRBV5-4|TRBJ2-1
CASSQASYNEQFF
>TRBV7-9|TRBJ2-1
CASSPRHGTGPVGEQFF
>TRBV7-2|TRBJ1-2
CASSLGPRQGATYGYTF
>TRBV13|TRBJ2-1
CASRYTSGGPYEQFF
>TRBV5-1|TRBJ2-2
CASSLSQGAGELFF
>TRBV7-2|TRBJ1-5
CASSLFGRDDQPQHF
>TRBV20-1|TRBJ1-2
CSAPGAGYGYTF
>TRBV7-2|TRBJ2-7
CASSPQTGLSSYEQYF
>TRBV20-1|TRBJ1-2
CSARDKGGYYGYTF
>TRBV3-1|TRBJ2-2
CASSQASGFSGELFF